Following are 14 T cell receptor beta chains from one sample sequenced in a study of cytotoxic CD8 clonotypes in ibrutinib-treated CLL. Produced via immunoSEQ multiplex PCR; TCRdb's table is partial and in-frame only. The sample holds about 200,000 clones; 60% to 80% are singletons and the top ten take 10% to 12%. The source material was PBMCs, sampled after 12 months of ibrutinib treatment. All receptors come from a human donor with chronic lymphocytic leukemia.

This chain joins TRBV27 and TRBJ2-7, with 7 bases matching TRBD1. The trim removed 9 bases at V and 3 bases at J, leaving 8 bases unmatched. Germline V CDR1 and CDR2: MNHEY, SMNVEV (reference sequence). This CDR3 has 13 amino acids. In nucleotides, the CDR3 is TGTGCCAGGAGCCCGGCAGGGGGCTACGAGCAGTACTTC. Its protein is CARSPAGGYEQYF.

The chain uses TRBV5-1 and TRBJ1-6; 8 bases are a match to TRBD1. The V gene end was trimmed by 4 bases and the J gene end by 0 bases; junction bases not matched to a gene: 6. Germline lookup yields CDR1 SGHRS and CDR2 YFSETQ. The CDR3 is 17 residues long. The CDR3 sequence: CASSRRQGSSYNSPLHF. CDR3 bases: TGCGCCAGCAGCAGGAGACAGGGGAGCTCCTATAATTCACCCCTCCACTTT.

V and J are TRBV5-1 and TRBJ2-7, with D possibly being TRBD1 (6 bases). The V and J ends lost 4 bases and 1 base respectively, with 15 bases between them. The CDR3 has 15 amino acids. The V gene's germline CDR1 is SGHRS and CDR2 YFSETQ. CDR3 sequence: CASSAEQGLSYEQYF. The CDR3 coding sequence is TGCGCCAGCAGCGCCGAACAGGGTCTTTCCTACGAGCAGTACTTC.

This sequence joins TRBV6-4 and TRBJ2-2; D is undetermined. Germline V lookup: CDR1 MRHNA, CDR2 SNTAGT. CDR3 length: 13 residues. The V end was cut by 4 bases, the J end by 4 bases, with 7 bases between. The CDR3 loop is CASSASFTGELFF. The CDR3 DNA reads as TGTGCCAGCAGTGCCTCGTTCACCGGGGAGCTGTTTTTT.

The rearrangement links TRBV2 to TRBJ2-5; possibly TRBD2 for D (5 bases). This CDR3 comprises 12 residues. V lost 11 bases to trimming and J lost 2 bases, with 12 bases between them. Germline-derived CDR1 and CDR2 are SNHLY and FYNNEI. DNA for the CDR3: TGTGCCTTAAGAGGGCTACAAGAGACCCAGTACTTC. This gives the protein CALRGLQETQYF.

V is TRBV7-3 and J is TRBJ1-2; a possible D gene is TRBD1 (6 bases). The V gene's germline CDR1 is SGHTA and CDR2 FQGTGA. The CDR3 runs to 17 residues. V lost 5 bases to trimming and J lost 7 bases, with 26 bases between them. CDR3 nucleotides: TGTGCCAGCAGCCGACGACCACCCTCGGGACAATTATTTGGCTACACCTTC. It codes for CASSRRPPSGQLFGYTF. Using reference TRBV7-3 and TRBJ1-2 for the parts outside the CDR3, the full variable domain is GAGVSQTPSNKVTEKGKYVELRCDPISGHTALYWYRQSLGQGPEFLIYFQGTGAADDSGLPNDRFFAVRPEGSVSTLKIQRTERGDSAVYLCASSRRPPSGQLFGYTFGSGTRLTVV.

This chain links TRBV19 with TRBJ1-2; TRBD1 matches 7 bases. CDR3 length: 16 amino acids. V lost 7 bases, J lost 4 bases, and 15 bases stayed unmatched. Germline lookup yields CDR1 LNHDA and CDR2 SQIVND (reference sequence). The CDR3 DNA reads TGTGCCAGTAAAACCAGGGGGGACACGATCGCCTATGGCTACACCTTC. This encodes CASKTRGDTIAYGYTF.

The chain is built from TRBV6-6 and TRBJ1-5; 8 nucleotides agree with TRBD1. V dropped 5 bases and J dropped 7; count of bases not matched to a gene: 4. CDR1 MNHNY and CDR2 SVGAGI come from the germline V gene (reference sequence). CDR3 length equals 13 residues. The CDR3 coding sequence is TGTGCCAGCAGTGCGACAGGGGTACAGCCCCAGCATTTT. This encodes CASSATGVQPQHF.

This clone was seen once. The CDR3 reads CASSRPGRGPQETQYF. CDR3 in DNA: TGTGCCAGCAGTCGCCCTGGTCGGGGACCGCAAGAGACCCAGTACTTC. The chain combines TRBV2 with TRBJ2-5; D possibly matches TRBD1 or TRBD2 (5 bases each). Germline CDR1 and CDR2: SNHLY and FYNNEI. V lost 5 bases, J lost 2 bases, and 18 bases lay in between. This CDR3 spans 16 amino acids.

The chain uses TRBV20-1 and TRBJ2-5, with D unclear. This CDR3 has 11 amino acids. Trimming took 6 bases from V and 5 from J, leaving 10 bases between them. The germline gives CDR1 DFQATT, CDR2 SNEGSKA (reference sequence). CDR3 residues: CSANVGETQYF. As DNA, the CDR3 is TGCAGTGCCAACGTGGGGGAGACCCAGTACTTC.

V usage is TRBV5-1 and J usage is TRBJ2-1, with TRBD2 matching 7 bases. The junction had 8 bases not matched to a gene; V was cut back by 0 bases and J by 8 bases. The CDR3 spans 15 residues. Germline V gene sequence: CDR1 SGHRS, CDR2 YFSETQ. The CDR3 nucleotides read TGCGCCAGCAGCTTGGGGGCGGGAGTCACGGATGAGCAGTTCTTC. This gives the protein CASSLGAGVTDEQFF.

V and J are TRBV5-1 and TRBJ2-3, with D maybe TRBD1 (5 bases). This CDR3 contains 17 residues. Trimming removed 3 bases from V and 1 base from J, with 18 bases in between. The germline V gene encodes CDR1 SGHRS and CDR2 YFSETQ. This CDR3 reads CASSSARVNVGTDTQYF. In DNA form, the CDR3 reads TGCGCCAGCAGCTCCGCCAGGGTAAACGTAGGCACAGATACGCAGTATTTT.

The chain combines TRBV10-3 with TRBJ2-7; 8 nucleotides match TRBD1. Looked up from germline, CDR1 is ENHRY and CDR2 is SYGVKD. CDR3 length: 13 amino acids. Trimming took 10 bases from V and 4 from J; bases not matched to a gene: 9. This chain's CDR3 is CATKTGEEYEQYF. The CDR3 bases are TGTGCCACCAAGACAGGGGAGGAATACGAGCAGTACTTC.

This rearrangement joins TRBV2 to TRBJ2-7, with TRBD1 matching 8 bases. CDR1 and CDR2 from the germline V gene are SNHLY and FYNNEI. Losses at the gene ends were 9 bases for V and 4 bases for J; bases not matched to a gene: 2. The CDR3 is 11 residues long. In DNA form, the CDR3 reads TGTGCCAGAGGACAGGGATACGAGCAGTACTTC. Protein product: CARGQGYEQYF.